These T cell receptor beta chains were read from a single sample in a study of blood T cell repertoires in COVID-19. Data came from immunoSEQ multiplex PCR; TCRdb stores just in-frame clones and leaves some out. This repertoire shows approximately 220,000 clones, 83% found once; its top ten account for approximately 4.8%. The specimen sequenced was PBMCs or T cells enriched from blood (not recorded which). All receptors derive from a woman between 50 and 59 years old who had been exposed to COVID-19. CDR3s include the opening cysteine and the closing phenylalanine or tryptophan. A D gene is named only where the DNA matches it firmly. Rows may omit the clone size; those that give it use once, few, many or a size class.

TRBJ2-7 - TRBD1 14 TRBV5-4 CASSRQGWPYEQYF TGTGCCAGCAGTAGACAGGGGTGGCCCTACGAGCAGTACTTC
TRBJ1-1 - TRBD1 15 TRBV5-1 CASSLIQGAGTEAFF TGCGCCAGCAGCCTTATACAGGGGGCAGGGACTGAAGCTTTCTTT
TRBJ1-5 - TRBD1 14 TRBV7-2 CASSPGGFSQPQHF TGTGCCAGCAGCCCAGGGGGCTTTAGTCAGCCCCAGCATTTT
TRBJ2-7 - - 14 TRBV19 CASSIVGGSYEQYF TGTGCCAGTAGTATTGTCGGGGGTTCCTACGAGCAGTACTTC
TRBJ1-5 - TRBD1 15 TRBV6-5 CASTWTGSFNQPQHF TGTGCCAGCACCTGGACAGGGAGCTTCAATCAGCCCCAGCATTTT
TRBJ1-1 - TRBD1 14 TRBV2 CASSMGQGMAEAFF TGTGCCAGCAGTATGGGACAGGGGATGGCTGAAGCTTTCTTT
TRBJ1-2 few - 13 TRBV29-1 CSGVIQGNYGYTF TGCAGCGGGGTGATCCAGGGTAACTATGGCTACACCTTC
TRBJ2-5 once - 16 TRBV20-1 CSASSGFGGLKETQYF TGCAGTGCTAGTTCCGGGTTTGGGGGGTTGAAAGAGACCCAGTACTTC
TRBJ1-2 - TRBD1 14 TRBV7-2 CASSLGQGASGYTF TGTGCCAGCAGCTTAGGACAGGGGGCTAGTGGCTACACCTTC
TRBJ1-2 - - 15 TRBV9 CASSTRQTANYGYTF TGTGCCAGCAGCACCCGACAGACCGCTAACTATGGCTACACCTTC
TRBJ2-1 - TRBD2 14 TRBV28 CASSGGGLGNEQFF TGTGCCAGCAGCGGGGGGGGGCTCGGGAATGAGCAGTTCTTC
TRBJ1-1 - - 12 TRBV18 CASSLTGPEAFF TGTGCCAGCTCACTTACAGGGCCTGAAGCTTTCTTT
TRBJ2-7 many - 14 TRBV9 CASSAGTYRYEQYF TGTGCCAGCAGCGCCGGGACTTACCGCTACGAGCAGTACTTC
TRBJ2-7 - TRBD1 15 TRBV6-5 CASLLDRGHPYEQYF TGTGCCAGCTTATTGGACAGGGGTCATCCCTACGAGCAGTACTTC
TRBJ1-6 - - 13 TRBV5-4 CASSPWGGAPLHF TGTGCCAGCAGCCCTTGGGGGGGTGCACCCCTCCACTTT
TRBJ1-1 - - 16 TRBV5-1 CASRPGSTGGNTEAFF TGCGCCAGCAGGCCCGGGTCGACAGGCGGGAACACTGAAGCTTTCTTT
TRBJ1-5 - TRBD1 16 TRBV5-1 CASSLGPQGAGQPQHF TGCGCCAGCAGCTTGGGTCCACAGGGGGCGGGTCAGCCCCAGCATTTT
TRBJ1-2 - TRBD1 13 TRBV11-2 CASSSRGNYGYTF TGTGCCAGCAGCAGCAGGGGGAACTATGGCTACACCTTC
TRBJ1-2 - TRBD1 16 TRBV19 CASSIDRQGTQRGYTF TGTGCCAGTAGTATAGATCGACAGGGGACCCAACGAGGCTACACCTTC
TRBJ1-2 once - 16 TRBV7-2 CASIPDQGTGFYGYTF TGTGCCAGCATCCCAGATCAGGGAACTGGATTCTATGGCTACACCTTC
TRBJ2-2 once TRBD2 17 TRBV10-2 CASSGLAGARGTGELFF TGCGCCAGCAGTGGACTAGCGGGGGCCCGAGGCACCGGGGAGCTGTTTTTT
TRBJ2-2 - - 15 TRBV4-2 CASSQEGRRGGELFF TGTGCCAGCAGCCAAGAAGGGCGAAGGGGCGGGGAGCTGTTTTTT
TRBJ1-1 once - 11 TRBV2 CASSEGLGAFF TGTGCCAGCAGTGAGGGTCTAGGAGCTTTCTTT
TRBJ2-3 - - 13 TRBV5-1 CASSLGARDTQYF TGCGCCAGCAGCTTGGGGGCCAGGGATACGCAGTATTTT
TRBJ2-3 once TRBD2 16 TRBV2 CASSKGLAGYTDTQYF TGTGCCAGCAGTAAAGGACTAGCGGGGTACACAGATACGCAGTATTTT
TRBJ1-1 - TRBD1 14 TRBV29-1 CSVQGTNMNTEAFF TGCAGCGTACAGGGGACGAACATGAACACTGAAGCTTTCTTT
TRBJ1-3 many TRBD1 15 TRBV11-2 CASRATGGRGNTIYF TGTGCCAGCAGGGCGACAGGGGGCAGGGGAAACACCATATATTTT
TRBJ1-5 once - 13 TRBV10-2 CASSWDINQPQHF TGCGCCAGCAGTTGGGACATAAATCAGCCCCAGCATTTT
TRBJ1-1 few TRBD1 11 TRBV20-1 CSAAPGGRAFF TGCAGTGCTGCTCCAGGGGGCAGAGCTTTCTTT
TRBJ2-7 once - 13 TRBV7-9 CASSSGQPYEQYF TGTGCCAGCAGCTCCGGACAACCCTACGAGCAGTACTTC
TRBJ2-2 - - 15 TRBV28 CASRFTGINTGELFF TGTGCCAGCAGGTTTACAGGGATAAACACCGGGGAGCTGTTTTTT
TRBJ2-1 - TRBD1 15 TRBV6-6 CASRGTGKSHNEQFF TGTGCCAGCAGGGGGACAGGGAAGTCCCACAATGAGCAGTTCTTC
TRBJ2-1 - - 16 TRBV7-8 CASSWYDLGLGDEQFF TGTGCCAGCAGCTGGTACGACCTGGGACTTGGAGATGAGCAGTTCTTC
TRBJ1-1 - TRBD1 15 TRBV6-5 CASYRQGRKENEAFF TGTGCCAGCTACAGACAGGGGAGGAAAGAGAATGAAGCTTTCTTT
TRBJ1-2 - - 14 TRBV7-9 CASSAEQGHYGYTF TGTGCCAGCAGCGCAGAACAGGGCCACTATGGCTACACCTTC
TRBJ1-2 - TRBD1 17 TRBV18 CASTTGTGTSGVYGYTF TGTGCCAGCACCACCGGGACAGGGACCTCAGGGGTGTATGGCTACACCTTC
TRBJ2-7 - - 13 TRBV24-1 CATSGGPYYEQYF TGTGCCACCAGTGGAGGTCCCTACTACGAGCAGTACTTC
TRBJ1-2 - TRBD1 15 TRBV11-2 CASSLRREGASGYTF TGTGCCAGCAGCCTCAGGCGGGAGGGGGCAAGTGGCTACACCTTC
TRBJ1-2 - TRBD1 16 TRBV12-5 CASGQDRGRPYNGYTF TGTGCTAGTGGACAAGACAGGGGGCGTCCCTATAATGGCTACACCTTC
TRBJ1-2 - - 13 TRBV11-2 CASSLGADYGYTF TGTGCCAGCAGCTTAGGGGCTGACTATGGCTACACCTTC
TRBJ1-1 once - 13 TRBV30 CACTGAMNTEAFF TGTGCCTGCACTGGAGCGATGAACACTGAAGCTTTCTTT
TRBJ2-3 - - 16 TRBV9 CASSPLRGLGVDTQYF TGTGCCAGCAGCCCTCTACGCGGCCTCGGGGTGGATACGCAGTATTTT
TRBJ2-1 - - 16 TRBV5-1 CASSLEGQGSYNEQFF TGCGCCAGCAGCTTGGAGGGGCAGGGATCCTACAATGAGCAGTTCTTC
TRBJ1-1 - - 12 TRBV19 CASTSEYTEAFF TGTGCCAGTACGTCCGAGTACACTGAAGCTTTCTTT
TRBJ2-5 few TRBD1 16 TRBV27 CASSYWDRGQEETQYF TGTGCCAGCAGTTACTGGGACAGGGGGCAGGAAGAGACCCAGTACTTC
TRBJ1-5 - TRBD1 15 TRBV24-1 CATSDSGQVNQPQHF TGTGCCACCAGTGATTCCGGACAGGTTAATCAGCCCCAGCATTTT
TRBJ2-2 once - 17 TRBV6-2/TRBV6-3 CASSDPPGRPSTGELFF TGTGCCAGCAGTGACCCTCCAGGGAGGCCGAGCACCGGGGAGCTGTTTTTT
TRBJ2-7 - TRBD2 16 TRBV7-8 CASSLVWGGSTHEQYF TGTGCCAGCAGCTTAGTTTGGGGAGGGAGCACCCACGAGCAGTACTTC
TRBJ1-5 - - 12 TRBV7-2 CASSLANQPQHF TGTGCCAGCAGCTTGGCCAATCAGCCCCAGCATTTT
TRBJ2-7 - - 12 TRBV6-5 CASSRTGYEQYF TGTGCCAGCAGTCGAACAGGGTACGAGCAGTACTTC
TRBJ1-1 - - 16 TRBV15 CATSRDWTLADTEAFF TGTGCCACCAGCAGAGATTGGACACTTGCGGACACTGAAGCTTTCTTT
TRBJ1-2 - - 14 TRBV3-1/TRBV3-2 CASSQAVGVGGYTF TGTGCCAGCAGCCAAGCCGTAGGGGTCGGAGGCTACACCTTC
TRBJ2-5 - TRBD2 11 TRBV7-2 CATAGEETQYF TGTGCCACCGCGGGGGAAGAGACCCAGTACTTC